This T cell receptor beta chain was obtained from a study of patients and donors after allogeneic stem cell transplantation. TCRdb called the RT-PCR reads again in MiXCR, with one record for every CDR3 protein. The sample lists 400,000 to 450,000 distinct CDR3 sequences; roughly 17% were seen once. The sequence was obtained from a human donor who was either an allogeneic HSCT recipient or a stem cell or donor lymphocyte infusion donor (not recorded which). It is not recorded whose cells these are; they may come from a transplant donor. The sequenced sample was blood, either unsorted or a sorted T cell fraction (not recorded which).

DNA of the CDR3: TGTGCCAGCAGTTTGACTAGCGGGAGCAGGAAGCAGTACTTC. It is translated as CASSLTSGSRKQYF. V and J are TRBV12-3 or TRBV12-4 and TRBJ2-7, with 12 nucleotides matching TRBD2. This CDR3 is 14 amino acids long. Germline trimming cut 3 bases from V and 8 bases from J; bases unmatched to any gene: 5.